A single sample is the source of the 26 T cell receptor beta chains below, sequenced in a study of T cells in Graves' hyperthyroidism and ophthalmopathy. Researchers amplified the TCR beta CDR3 regions from RNA transcripts. In the first-round RT-PCR of the TCR CDR3, the HTBI primer set was used. TCRdb itself ran the multiplex PCR reads through MiXCR, one entry per CDR3 protein. The sample has around 540,000 distinct CDR3 sequences, about 43% seen once. The sequencing input was peripheral blood or thyroid tissue (not recorded which). The receptors were sampled from a woman aged 18-29 years with Graves' hyperthyroidism.

The rearrangement uses TRBV2 and TRBJ1-6, with D hard to call. Germline loops: CDR1 SNHLY, CDR2 FYNNEI. V was trimmed by 7 bases and J by 5 bases, leaving 12 bases between them. The CDR3 extends over 14 amino acids. The CDR3 sequence is CASTSDRNNSPLHF. CDR3 in DNA: TGTGCCAGCACCTCGGACCGGAATAATTCACCCCTCCACTTT.

The chain has TRBV7-6 and TRBJ1-1, with D possibly matching TRBD1 (5 bases). Trimming pared 7 bases from V and 0 bases from J, leaving 15 bases between. Germline CDR1 is SGHVS and CDR2 is FNYEAQ. This CDR3 has 15 residues. CDR3: CASTSWRGVNTEAFF. CDR3 sequence (DNA): TGTGCCAGCACCTCCTGGCGGGGGGTGAACACTGAAGCTTTCTTT.

The chain has TRBV2 and TRBJ2-2; 9 bases fit TRBD1. CDR3 length equals 12 residues. CDR1 and CDR2 (germline): SNHLY, FYNNEI. V lost 6 bases and J lost 8; bases outside the gene matches: 1. CDR3 sequence (DNA): TGTGCCAGCAGGGACAGGGGAGGGGAGCTGTTTTTT. Its translation is CASRDRGGELFF.

The sample holds many counts of this clonotype. The V and J genes are TRBV29-1 and TRBJ1-2; 9 bases fit TRBD1. In germline, CDR1 is SQVTM, CDR2 ANQGSEA. CDR3 size: 12 residues. V was clipped by 6 bases and J by 8 bases; unmatched bases: 7. CDR3 coding DNA: TGCAGCGTCGGGACAGGGTTTGAGGGCTACACCTTC. It encodes CSVGTGFEGYTF.

This clonotype was recorded at least ten times. The genes are TRBV10-3 and TRBJ2-5; D may match TRBD1 or TRBD2 (5 bases each). CDR3 length equals 14 residues. V shed 6 bases and J shed 4 bases, with 15 bases lying between them. CDR1 and CDR2 (germline): ENHRY, SYGVKD. CDR3 bases: TGTGCCATCAGCCCCGGGACGGAGGTAGAGACCCAGTACTTC. It yields the protein CAISPGTEVETQYF.

V usage is TRBV7-6 and J usage is TRBJ2-2, with D possibly called TRBD1 or TRBD2 (6 bases each). Germline loops: CDR1 SGHVS, CDR2 FNYEAQ. Trimming shortened V by 5 bases and J by 0 bases, and 13 bases separated the two germline ends. This CDR3 region has 16 residues. This CDR3 is CASSPQRGANTGELFF. The CDR3 coding sequence is TGTGCCAGCAGCCCCCAGAGGGGGGCGAACACCGGGGAGCTGTTTTTT.

There are many counts of this clonotype. The chain recombines TRBV7-8 with TRBJ2-2, with TRBD2 matching 11 bases. The CDR3 has 15 residues. CDR1 and CDR2 (germline): SGHVS, FQNEAQ. With V trimmed by 5 bases and J by 6 bases, 5 bases remained unmatched. DNA of the CDR3: TGTGCCAGCAGCGTTAGCGGGAGGGGAGCCGGGGAGCTGTTTTTT. Its translation: CASSVSGRGAGELFF.

The chain uses TRBV12-3 or TRBV12-4 and TRBJ2-5; D uncertain. Trimming removed 6 bases from V and 5 bases from J, with 10 bases in between. This CDR3 spans 12 amino acids. The CDR3 sequence: CASSMNGETQYF. The CDR3 bases are TGTGCCAGCAGCATGAACGGGGAGACCCAGTACTTC.

The chain couples TRBV6-1 to TRBJ2-5, with D possibly called TRBD1 or TRBD2 (6 bases each). CDR1 MNHNS and CDR2 SASEGT come from the germline V gene. The CDR3 extends over 15 amino acids. V lost 6 bases and J lost 1, with 15 bases in between. The CDR3 region is CASSVEGGIQETQYF. Written as DNA, the CDR3 is TGTGCCAGCAGCGTAGAGGGGGGAATCCAAGAGACCCAGTACTTC.

This clonotype was detected only a few times. This chain uses TRBV20-1 with TRBJ2-7; a weak D match, TRBD2 (6 bases). The CDR3 extends over 15 amino acids. With 3 bases removed from V and 0 bases from J, the gap between germline ends came to 15 bases. Germline V lookup: CDR1 DFQATT, CDR2 SNEGSKA (reference sequence). The CDR3 bases are TGCAGTGCTAGTGTTGGGCGGGGAAGCTCCTACGAGCAGTACTTC. Its translation: CSASVGRGSSYEQYF.

This rearrangement joins TRBV29-1 to TRBJ2-5; D possibly matches TRBD1 or TRBD2 (6 bases each). The CDR3 is 12 residues long. V shed 8 bases and J shed 7 bases, with 17 bases lying between them. Germline-derived CDR1 and CDR2 are SQVTM and ANQGSEA. The CDR3 DNA sequence: TGCAGCATCCTGACAGGAGGGGTGACCCAGTACTTC. This translates into CSILTGGVTQYF. The full variable domain, completed using reference TRBV29-1 and TRBJ2-5, is SAVISQKPSRDICQRGTSLTIQCQVDSQVTMMFWYRQQPGQSLTLIATANQGSEATYESGFVIDKFPISRPNLTFSTLTVSNMSPEDSSIYLCSILTGGVTQYFGPGTRLLVL.

This clonotype was found a few times. The chain employs TRBV25-1 and TRBJ1-1; 7 bases map to TRBD1. Germline-derived CDR1 and CDR2 are MGHDK and SYGVNS. CDR3 length equals 15 residues. Trimming took 5 bases from V and 0 from J; bases not matched to a gene: 6. Here the CDR3 DNA reads TGTGCCAGCAGTCCCCCGACAGGGATGAACACTGAAGCTTTCTTT. Translated, it gives CASSPPTGMNTEAFF.

This clonotype was detected only a few times. The rearrangement joins TRBV5-8 to TRBJ1-1; maybe TRBD1 (6 bases). There are 13 residues in the CDR3. CDR1 and CDR2 from the germline V gene are SGHTS and YDEGEE. Trimming stripped 4 bases from V and 10 bases from J, with 17 bases between. CDR3 sequence: CASSIPSQGRAFF. The CDR3 DNA is TGTGCCAGCAGCATACCATCACAGGGCCGAGCTTTCTTT.

This rearrangement joins TRBV29-1 to TRBJ1-1, with D possibly being TRBD1 (5 bases). The V end lost 7 bases, the J end lost 6 bases, and 12 bases lay between the germline ends. The germline gives CDR1 SQVTM, CDR2 ANQGSEA. The CDR3 has 11 amino acids. The CDR3 coding sequence is TGCAGCGCCGGGGGAGGGGCTGAAGCTTTCTTT. Translating it yields CSAGGGAEAFF.

The chain joins TRBV24-1 to TRBJ2-7; TRBD1 aligns across 7 bases. The V gene's germline CDR1 is KGHDR and CDR2 SFDVKD. The CDR3 has 13 amino acids. V shed 5 bases and J 5 bases; nucleotides not matched to a gene: 5. The CDR3 sequence is CATSVSGGHEQYF. The CDR3 nucleotides are TGTGCCACCAGTGTGTCAGGGGGTCACGAGCAGTACTTC.

The chain carries TRBV11-1 and TRBJ1-1; no reliable D call. From germline, CDR1 is SGHAT and CDR2 FQDESV (reference sequence). Trimming took 10 bases from V and 3 from J, leaving 12 bases between them. The CDR3 runs to 12 residues. Here the CDR3 reads CATQGTDTEAFF. The CDR3 DNA is TGTGCCACCCAAGGAACCGACACTGAAGCTTTCTTT.

This clonotype was detected many times. The chain uses TRBV5-1 and TRBJ2-5; maybe TRBD2 (6 bases). The CDR3 runs to 13 residues. Germline lookup yields CDR1 SGHRS and CDR2 YFSETQ. The V gene lost 6 bases and the J gene lost 1 base, with 10 bases spanning the gap. CDR3 coding DNA: TGCGCCAGCACCGCCGGGGGCCAAGAGACCCAGTACTTC. This codes for CASTAGGQETQYF. Full variable domain (remainder filled in from reference TRBV5-1 and TRBJ2-5): KAGVTQTPRYLIKTRGQQVTLSCSPISGHRSVSWYQQTPGQGLQFLFEYFSETQRNKGNFPGRFSGRQFSNSRSEMNVSTLELGDSALYLCASTAGGQETQYFGPGTRLLVL.

The chain links TRBV5-1 to TRBJ1-1; D might be TRBD1 (6 bases). V was pared by 2 bases and J by 4 bases, with 12 bases between. The CDR3 is 14 residues long. Germline values: CDR1 SGHRS, CDR2 YFSETQ. The CDR3 bases are TGCGCCAGCAGCTTATGGGGGCTTGGCACTGAAGCTTTCTTT. The encoded protein is CASSLWGLGTEAFF. The full variable domain, completed using reference TRBV5-1 and TRBJ1-1, is KAGVTQTPRYLIKTRGQQVTLSCSPISGHRSVSWYQQTPGQGLQFLFEYFSETQRNKGNFPGRFSGRQFSNSRSEMNVSTLELGDSALYLCASSLWGLGTEAFFGQGTRLTVV.

The CDR3 protein is CASSRDASGANVLTF. CDR3 DNA sequence: TGTGCCAGCAGCCGCGACGCCTCTGGGGCCAACGTCCTGACTTTC. The chain couples TRBV2 to TRBJ2-6; the D is unclear. Between the trimmed V and J ends, which lost 6 bases and 0 bases, there was a span of 9 bases. From germline, CDR1 is SNHLY and CDR2 FYNNEI. This CDR3 is built from 15 residues. Variable domain in full (rest from reference TRBV2 and TRBJ2-6): EPEVTQTPSHQVTQMGQEVILRCVPISNHLYFYWYRQILGQKVEFLVSFYNNEISEKSEIFDDQFSVERPDGSNFTLKIRSTKLEDSAMYFCASSRDASGANVLTFGAGSRLTVL.

This clonotype showed up just a few times. J is TRBJ1-2 and V is TRBV9; 7 nucleotides line up with TRBD1. Germline V lookup: CDR1 SGDLS, CDR2 YYNGEE. This CDR3 has 17 amino acids. Unmatched junction bases numbered 15, after V lost 4 bases and J lost 3 bases. In DNA form, the CDR3 reads TGTGCCAGCAGCCCCAACGGGGGAGAGGGGGCGTACTATGGCTACACCTTC. As protein: CASSPNGGEGAYYGYTF. The whole variable domain, remainder taken from reference TRBV9 and TRBJ1-2, is DSGVTQTPKHLITATGQRVTLRCSPRSGDLSVYWYQQSLDQGLQFLIQYYNGEERAKGNILERFSAQQFPDLHSELNLSSLELGDSALYFCASSPNGGEGAYYGYTFGSGTRLTVV.

This clonotype was recorded many times. This chain connects TRBV25-1 to TRBJ1-6; possible D gene TRBD1, 5 bases. With 6 bases removed from V and 7 bases from J, the gap between germline ends came to 10 bases. CDR1 MGHDK and CDR2 SYGVNS come from the germline V gene. The CDR3 has 13 residues. The CDR3, as DNA: TGTGCCAGCAGAGGGGCCCGAAATTCACCCCTCCACTTT. It yields the protein CASRGARNSPLHF.

The J gene is TRBJ2-7, the V gene TRBV29-1; 8 bases are a match to TRBD2. V shed 1 base, J shed 1 base, and the junction held 3 bases outside the gene matches. Germline V gives CDR1 SQVTM, CDR2 ANQGSEA. This CDR3 spans 14 amino acids. The CDR3 reads CSVEASGLSYEQYF. CDR3 bases: TGCAGCGTTGAAGCTAGCGGGCTGTCCTACGAGCAGTACTTC.

The rearrangement joins TRBV7-3 to TRBJ2-7, with D possibly matching TRBD1 (5 bases). V was pared by 5 bases and J by 7 bases, with 6 bases between. The CDR3 spans 10 residues. Germline V gives CDR1 SGHTA, CDR2 FQGTGA. The CDR3 region has the DNA TGTGCCAGCAGCCGACAGGAGCAGTACTTC. Translation: CASSRQEQYF.

The chain is built from TRBV2 and TRBJ2-7; 8 bases align to TRBD2. The germline gives CDR1 SNHLY, CDR2 FYNNEI. The CDR3 loop spans 15 amino acids. The V segment lost 3 bases and the J segment 2 bases; nucleotides outside the gene matches: 6. This chain's CDR3 is CASSEVAGITYEQYF. The DNA of the CDR3 is TGTGCCAGCAGTGAGGTAGCGGGGATCACCTACGAGCAGTACTTC.

DNA of the CDR3: TGTGCCAGCAGCAGCGCAGCAAATGGCGAAAAACTGTTTTTT. Translating gives CASSSAANGEKLFF. The rearrangement links TRBV7-9 to TRBJ1-4; D remains unclear. The CDR3 contains 14 residues. The germline V gene encodes CDR1 SEHNR and CDR2 FQNEAQ (reference sequence). V was pared by 5 bases and J by 8 bases, with 15 bases between. The variable domain in full, with the rest retrieved from reference TRBV7-9 and TRBJ1-4, is DTGVSQNPRHKITKRGQNVTFRCDPISEHNRLYWYRQTLGQGPEFLTYFQNEAQLEKSRLLSDRFSAERPKGSFSTLEIQRTEQGDSAMYLCASSSAANGEKLFFGSGTQLSVL.

There are a few counts of this clonotype. The chain combines TRBV20-1 with TRBJ1-5; weak D call: TRBD1 (5 bases). This CDR3 is 15 amino acids long. The germline V and J ends were trimmed by 1 base and 3 bases, with 13 bases remaining between them. CDR1 DFQATT and CDR2 SNEGSKA come from the germline V gene (reference sequence). Written as DNA, the CDR3 is TGCAGTGCTAGAGTCGTGACAGACAACAATCAGCCCCAGCATTTT. Protein sequence: CSARVVTDNNQPQHF.